The 8 T cell receptor beta chains presented below share a single source sample, sequenced in a study of patients and donors after allogeneic stem cell transplantation. TCRdb re-called the RT-PCR reads through MiXCR, storing one row per CDR3 protein. Of roughly 10,000 distinct CDR3 sequences listed, approximately 6.3% are singletons. Sequencing input: blood, either unsorted or a sorted T cell fraction (not recorded which). The receptors derive from a human donor who was either an allogeneic HSCT recipient or a stem cell or donor lymphocyte infusion donor (not recorded which). It is not recorded whose cells these are; they may come from a transplant donor.

This clonotype was found a few times. In DNA, the CDR3 is TGTGCCAGCAGCTTGCGCGGGAGGGCCGAGTACGAGCAGTACTTC. The encoded protein is CASSLRGRAEYEQYF. This rearrangement joins TRBV5-6 to TRBJ2-7; 9 bases line up with TRBD2. The CDR3 is made up of 15 amino acids. Germline V gives CDR1 SGHDT, CDR2 YYEEEE. V gave up 1 base and J gave up 4 bases; unmatched junction bases: 6.

This clonotype was seen repeatedly, ten times or more. This chain links TRBV12-3 or TRBV12-4 with TRBJ1-2, with D uncertain. This CDR3 is 14 amino acids long. V lost 6 bases, J lost 8 bases, and 19 bases lay in between. CDR3 loop: CASSWNHPREGYTF. CDR3 nucleotide sequence: TGTGCCAGCAGCTGGAATCACCCCCGGGAAGGCTACACCTTC.

This clonotype was seen a few times. The chain recombines TRBV6-5 with TRBJ1-1, with 8 bases lining up with TRBD1. The CDR3 contains 14 residues. CDR1 is MNHEY, CDR2 SVGAGI, per germline. After removal of 6 bases from V and 5 bases from J, the junction contained 8 bases not matched to a gene. CDR3 sequence reads: CASRRTQGGTEAFF. Here the CDR3 DNA reads TGTGCCAGCAGGCGTACACAGGGGGGGACTGAAGCTTTCTTT.

This clonotype was counted many times. V and J are TRBV4-1 and TRBJ2-3, with D possibly being TRBD2 (5 bases). This CDR3 comprises 14 residues. CDR1 MGHRA and CDR2 YSYEKL come from the germline V gene. Trimming pared 3 bases from V and 6 bases from J, leaving 13 bases between. The CDR3 coding sequence is TGCGCCAGCAGCCAGGAGCGGCTCTCGGATACGCAGTATTTT. It is translated as CASSQERLSDTQYF.

By frequency in the sample, this clonotype is medium-sized. The J gene is TRBJ1-2, the V gene TRBV29-1; unclear D gene. Trimming stripped 4 bases from V and 2 bases from J, with 14 bases between. The CDR3 spans 14 residues. CDR1 SQVTM and CDR2 ANQGSEA come from the germline V gene. The CDR3 nucleotides read TGCAGCGTTGTTATATTTGGTGGGAACTATGGCTACACCTTC. It codes for CSVVIFGGNYGYTF.

The sample holds many counts of this clonotype. This chain joins TRBV29-1 and TRBJ1-1; D gene unclear. Per the germline V gene, CDR1 is SQVTM and CDR2 is ANQGSEA. V lost 8 bases to trimming and J lost 1 base, with 17 bases between them. The CDR3 is made up of 14 amino acids. The CDR3 here is CSIVQMVGNTEAFF. CDR3 nucleotides: TGCAGCATCGTTCAAATGGTCGGGAACACTGAAGCTTTCTTT.

The sample holds a few counts of this clonotype. The V call is TRBV18, the J call TRBJ2-3; D gene unclear. This CDR3 has 16 amino acids. Germline V gives CDR1 KGHSH, CDR2 LQKENI. Trimming cost V 4 bases and J 3 bases, with 17 bases left between them. The chain's CDR3 is CASSLGSPYRTDTQYF. In nucleotides, the CDR3 is TGTGCCAGCTCACTTGGGTCACCCTACCGGACAGATACGCAGTATTTT.

This chain uses TRBV27 with TRBJ2-5; D gene ambiguous. The V gene lost 5 bases and the J gene lost 0 bases, with 7 bases spanning the gap. Germline-derived CDR1 and CDR2 are MNHEY and SMNVEV (reference sequence). The CDR3 sequence is 13 residues long. The CDR3 is CASSRPYQETQYF. The CDR3 bases are TGTGCCAGCAGTAGGCCGTACCAAGAGACCCAGTACTTC.